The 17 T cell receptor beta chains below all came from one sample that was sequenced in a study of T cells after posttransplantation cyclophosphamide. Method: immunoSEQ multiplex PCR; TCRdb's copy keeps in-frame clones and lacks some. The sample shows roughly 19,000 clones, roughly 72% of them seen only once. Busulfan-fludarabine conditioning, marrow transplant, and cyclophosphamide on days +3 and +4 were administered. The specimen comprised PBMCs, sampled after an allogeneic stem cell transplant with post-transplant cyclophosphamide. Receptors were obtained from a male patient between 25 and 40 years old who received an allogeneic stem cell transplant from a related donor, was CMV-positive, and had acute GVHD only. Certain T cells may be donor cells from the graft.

In DNA form, the CDR3 reads TGTGCCAGCAGCTCCAGGGACAGGGGGCGTTGGGAGCAGTACTTC. Protein product: CASSSRDRGRWEQYF. The chain uses TRBV11-2 and TRBJ2-7, with 12 bases lining up with TRBD1. Trimming took 4 bases from V and 7 from J; bases not matched to a gene: 8. CDR3 length: 15 amino acids. In germline, CDR1 is SGHAT, CDR2 FQNNGV.

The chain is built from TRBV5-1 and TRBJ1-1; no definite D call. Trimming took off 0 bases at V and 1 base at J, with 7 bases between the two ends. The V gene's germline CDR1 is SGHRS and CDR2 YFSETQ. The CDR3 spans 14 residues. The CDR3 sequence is CASSLGAGNTEAFF. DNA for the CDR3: TGCGCCAGCAGCTTGGGGGCGGGGAACACTGAAGCTTTCTTT.

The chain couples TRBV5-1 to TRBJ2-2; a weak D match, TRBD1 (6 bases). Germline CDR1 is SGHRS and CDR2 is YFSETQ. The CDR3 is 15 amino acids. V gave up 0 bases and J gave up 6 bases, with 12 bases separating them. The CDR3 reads CASSLDRQGPGELFF. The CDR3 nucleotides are TGCGCCAGCAGCTTGGATCGTCAGGGGCCCGGGGAGCTGTTTTTT.

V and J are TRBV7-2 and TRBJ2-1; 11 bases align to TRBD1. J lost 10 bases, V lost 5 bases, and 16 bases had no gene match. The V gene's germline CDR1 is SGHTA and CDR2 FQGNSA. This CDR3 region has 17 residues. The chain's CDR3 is CASSRTWTGGPSREQFF. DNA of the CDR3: TGTGCCAGCAGCCGCACCTGGACAGGGGGCCCGTCTAGGGAGCAGTTCTTC.

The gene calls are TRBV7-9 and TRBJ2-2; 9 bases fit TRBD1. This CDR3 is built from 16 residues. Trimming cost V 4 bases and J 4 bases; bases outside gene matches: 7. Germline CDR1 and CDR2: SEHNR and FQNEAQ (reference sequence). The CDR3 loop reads CASSSHRGQSTGELFF. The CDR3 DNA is TGTGCCAGCAGCTCCCACAGGGGGCAGAGCACCGGGGAGCTGTTTTTT. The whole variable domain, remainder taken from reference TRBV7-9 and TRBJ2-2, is DTGVSQNPRHKITKRGQNVTFRCDPISEHNRLYWYRQTLGQGPEFLTYFQNEAQLEKSRLLSDRFSAERPKGSFSTLEIQRTEQGDSAMYLCASSSHRGQSTGELFFGEGSRLTVL.

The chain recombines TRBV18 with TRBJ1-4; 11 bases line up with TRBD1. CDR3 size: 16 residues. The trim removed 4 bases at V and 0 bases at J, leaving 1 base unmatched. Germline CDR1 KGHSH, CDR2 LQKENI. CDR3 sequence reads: CASSRTGGATNEKLFF. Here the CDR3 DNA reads TGTGCCAGCTCACGGACAGGGGGCGCAACTAATGAAAAACTGTTTTTT.

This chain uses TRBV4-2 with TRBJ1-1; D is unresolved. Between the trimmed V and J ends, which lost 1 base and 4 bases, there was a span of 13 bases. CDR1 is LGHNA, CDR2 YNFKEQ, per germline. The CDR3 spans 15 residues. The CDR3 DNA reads TGTGCCAGCAGCCAAGGGGAAGCGGGGAGCACTGAAGCTTTCTTT. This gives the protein CASSQGEAGSTEAFF.

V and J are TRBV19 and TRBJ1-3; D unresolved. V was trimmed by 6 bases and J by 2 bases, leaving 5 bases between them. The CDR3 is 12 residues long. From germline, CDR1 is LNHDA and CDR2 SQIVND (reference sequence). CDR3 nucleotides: TGTGCCAGTAGCCTAGCTGGAAACACCATATATTTT. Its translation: CASSLAGNTIYF.

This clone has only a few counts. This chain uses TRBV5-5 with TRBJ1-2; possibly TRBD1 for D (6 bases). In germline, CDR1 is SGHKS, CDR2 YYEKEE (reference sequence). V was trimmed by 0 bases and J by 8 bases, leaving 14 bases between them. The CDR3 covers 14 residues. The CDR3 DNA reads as TGTGCCAGCAGCTTGGATGTGCAGGGGAGCGGCTACACCTTC. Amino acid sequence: CASSLDVQGSGYTF.

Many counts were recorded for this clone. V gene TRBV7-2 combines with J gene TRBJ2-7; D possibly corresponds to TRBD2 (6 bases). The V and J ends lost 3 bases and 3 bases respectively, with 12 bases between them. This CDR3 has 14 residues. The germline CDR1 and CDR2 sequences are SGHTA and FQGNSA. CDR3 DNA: TGTGCCAGCAGCTTCGGAGGGCTCGGCTACGAGCAGTACTTC. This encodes CASSFGGLGYEQYF.

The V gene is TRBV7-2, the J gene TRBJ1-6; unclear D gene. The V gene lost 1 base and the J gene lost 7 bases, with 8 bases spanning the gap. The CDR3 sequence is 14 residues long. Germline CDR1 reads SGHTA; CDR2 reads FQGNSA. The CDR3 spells CASSLGAMNSPLHF. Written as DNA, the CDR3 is TGTGCCAGCAGCTTAGGAGCGATGAATTCACCCCTCCACTTT.

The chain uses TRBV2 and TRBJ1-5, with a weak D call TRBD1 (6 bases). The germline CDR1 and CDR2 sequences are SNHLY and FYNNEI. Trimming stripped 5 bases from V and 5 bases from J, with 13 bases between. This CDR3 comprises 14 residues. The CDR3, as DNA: TGTGCCAGCAGTACAGGGTCTCGCGATCAGCCCCAGCATTTT. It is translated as CASSTGSRDQPQHF.

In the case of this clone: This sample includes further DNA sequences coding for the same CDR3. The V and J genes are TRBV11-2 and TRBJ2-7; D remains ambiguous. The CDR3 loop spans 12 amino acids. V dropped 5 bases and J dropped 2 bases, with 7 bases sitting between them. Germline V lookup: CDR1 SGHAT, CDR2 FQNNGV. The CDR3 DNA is TGTGCCAGCAGCCTCTCAGCCTACGAGCAGTACTTC. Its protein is CASSLSAYEQYF.

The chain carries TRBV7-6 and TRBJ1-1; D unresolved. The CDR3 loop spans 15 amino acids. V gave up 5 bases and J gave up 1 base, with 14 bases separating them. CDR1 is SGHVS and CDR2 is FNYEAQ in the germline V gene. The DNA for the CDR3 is TGTGCCAGCAGCCCGCAGACGACACGGAACACTGAAGCTTTCTTT. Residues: CASSPQTTRNTEAFF.

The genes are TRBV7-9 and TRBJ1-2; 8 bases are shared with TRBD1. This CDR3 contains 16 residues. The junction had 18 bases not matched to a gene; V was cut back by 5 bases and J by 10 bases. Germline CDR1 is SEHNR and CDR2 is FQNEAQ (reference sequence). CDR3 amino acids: CASSGRTGNIGLSYTF. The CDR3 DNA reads TGTGCCAGCAGCGGCCGGACAGGGAATATCGGACTATCCTACACCTTC.

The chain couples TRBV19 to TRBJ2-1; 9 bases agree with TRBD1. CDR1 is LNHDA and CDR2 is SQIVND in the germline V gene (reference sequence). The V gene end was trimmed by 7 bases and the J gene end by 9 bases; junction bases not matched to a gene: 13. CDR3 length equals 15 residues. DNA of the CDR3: TGTGCCAGTACTCCCGCCGGACAGGGGAAAAGTGAGCAGTTCTTC. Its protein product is CASTPAGQGKSEQFF.

The DNA of the CDR3 is TGTGCCAGTCGATCAGGGTATAGCAATCAGCCCCAGCATTTT. This encodes CASRSGYSNQPQHF. V usage is TRBV6-5 and J usage is TRBJ1-5, with D tentatively TRBD1 (5 bases). This CDR3 is built from 14 residues. The V end lost 9 bases, the J end lost 0 bases, and 12 bases lay between the germline ends. CDR1 MNHEY and CDR2 SVGAGI come from the germline V gene.